These T cell receptor beta chains were read from a single sample in a study of blood T cell repertoires in COVID-19. Data came from immunoSEQ multiplex PCR; TCRdb stores just in-frame clones and leaves some out. The sample shows under 250,000 clones, about 80% of them seen only once. Sequenced input: peripheral blood. The receptors were gathered from a woman aged 55 to 70 with acute or convalescent COVID-19. The CDR3 runs from the conserved cysteine through the conserved F or W. The D gene is left open where the match is weak. Clone sizes are given selectively: once, few, many, or a class where the clone is expanded.

TRBJ1-2,NA,NA,TRBV4-2,CASSQESALNYGYTF,TGTGCCAGCAGCCAAGAGAGCGCATTAAACTATGGCTACACCTTC
TRBJ2-2,NA,NA,TRBV11-2,CASSLELTTGELFF,TGTGCCAGCAGCTTAGAACTAACCACCGGGGAGCTGTTTTTT
TRBJ1-1,NA,NA,TRBV12-3/TRBV12-4,CASSLRMTEAFF,TGTGCCAGCAGTTTGAGAATGACTGAAGCTTTCTTT
TRBJ2-7,NA,NA,TRBV7-9,CASSIAGSSYEQYF,TGTGCCAGCAGCATCGCGGGGAGCTCCTACGAGCAGTACTTC
TRBJ2-5,NA,NA,TRBV12-2,CASRFRFKLAGAQETQYF,TGTGCAAGTCGCTTTCGGTTCAAACTAGCGGGGGCCCAAGAGACCCAGTACTTC
TRBJ1-2,NA,NA,TRBV19,CASRSGPKNGGYTF,TGTGCCAGTCGCAGCGGGCCAAAGAATGGGGGCTACACCTTC
TRBJ2-5,NA,NA,TRBV5-4,CASSLERAGQETQYF,TGTGCCAGCAGCTTGGAGCGCGCGGGGCAAGAGACCCAGTACTTC
TRBJ1-6,NA,TRBD1,TRBV19,CASSTGQGNSPLHF,TGTGCCAGTAGTACGGGACAGGGGAATTCACCCCTCCACTTT
TRBJ2-1,NA,TRBD2,TRBV19,CASSPISGGARNEQFF,TGTGCCAGTAGTCCTATTAGCGGGGGGGCCAGAAATGAGCAGTTCTTC
TRBJ2-5,NA,TRBD2,TRBV11-2,CASSLGASGGETQYF,TGTGCCAGCAGCTTAGGTGCTAGCGGTGGGGAGACCCAGTACTTC
TRBJ2-1,NA,TRBD2,TRBV7-2,CASSATTSVGQFF,TGTGCCAGCAGCGCTACGACTAGCGTTGGGCAGTTCTTC
TRBJ1-1,few,TRBD1,TRBV3-1/TRBV3-2,CASSQKTGVTEAFF,TGTGCCAGCAGCCAAAAGACAGGGGTCACTGAAGCTTTCTTT
TRBJ1-6,NA,NA,TRBV28,CASSTAPGQGNSPLHF,TGTGCCAGCAGTACAGCTCCGGGACAAGGAAATTCACCCCTCCACTTT
TRBJ1-2,NA,TRBD1,TRBV6-5,CASRLQGARGDGYTF,TGTGCCAGCAGGCTCCAGGGGGCTAGGGGGGATGGCTACACCTTC
TRBJ2-3,NA,TRBD2,TRBV10-3,CAIGTSVDTQYF,TGTGCCATCGGGACTAGCGTTGATACGCAGTATTTT
TRBJ1-2,NA,TRBD1,TRBV19,CASSIAGQGVSLFGYTF,TGTGCCAGTAGTATAGCTGGACAGGGGGTTTCTCTTTTTGGCTACACCTTC
TRBJ2-2,NA,NA,TRBV7-9,CASSLDRGELFF,TGTGCCAGCAGCTTAGATCGGGGGGAGCTGTTTTTT
TRBJ2-7,NA,TRBD2,TRBV7-2,CASSPGLAGARSGEQYF,TGTGCCAGCAGCCCCGGACTAGCGGGGGCCCGATCTGGAGAGCAGTACTTC
TRBJ2-1,NA,TRBD1,TRBV7-9,CASSRQGNVQFF,TGTGCCAGCAGCCGACAGGGTAATGTGCAGTTCTTC
TRBJ1-4,few,NA,TRBV7-8,CASSPRDGDVKLFF,TGTGCCAGCAGCCCCAGGGATGGTGATGTAAAACTGTTTTTT
TRBJ2-5,NA,TRBD1,TRBV5-8,CASSHQTGGRETQYF,TGTGCCAGCAGCCACCAGACAGGGGGCAGGGAGACCCAGTACTTC
TRBJ2-3,NA,TRBD2,TRBV30,CAYQAGGPNTQYF,TGTGCCTACCAAGCGGGGGGGCCGAATACGCAGTATTTT
TRBJ1-3,NA,NA,TRBV2,CANGGQSGNTIYF,TGTGCCAACGGCGGACAGTCAGGAAACACCATATATTTT
TRBJ1-1,NA,TRBD1,TRBV11-2,CASSLATGVTEAFF,TGTGCCAGCAGCTTAGCTACAGGGGTTACTGAAGCTTTCTTT
TRBJ2-6,NA,NA,TRBV2,CASSPFSGANVLTF,TGTGCCAGCAGTCCATTCTCTGGGGCCAACGTCCTGACTTTC
TRBJ1-6,NA,NA,TRBV6-4,CARKVSYNSPLHF,TGTGCCCGAAAAGTGAGCTATAATTCACCCCTCCACTTT
TRBJ1-6,NA,NA,TRBV5-1,CASSLDSGSYNSPLHF,TGCGCCAGCAGCTTGGATTCAGGGTCCTATAATTCACCCCTCCACTTT
TRBJ2-2,NA,TRBD2,TRBV6-4,CASSAQGGGTGELFF,TGTGCCAGCAGTGCCCAGGGCGGGGGAACCGGGGAGCTGTTTTTT
TRBJ2-1,NA,TRBD1,TRBV5-5,CASSTTGAGIYNEQFF,TGTGCCAGCAGCACGACAGGGGCCGGGATATACAATGAGCAGTTCTTC
TRBJ2-3,NA,TRBD2,TRBV6-2/TRBV6-3,CASSWSLAGNTDTQYF,TGTGCCAGCAGTTGGTCACTAGCGGGGAACACAGATACGCAGTATTTT
TRBJ2-2,NA,NA,TRBV5-1,CASSLGGNTGELFF,TGCGCCAGCAGCTTGGGAGGGAACACCGGGGAGCTGTTTTTT
TRBJ2-4,NA,NA,TRBV5-6,CASSNSGLAKNIQYF,TGTGCCAGCAGTAACAGCGGACTAGCCAAAAACATTCAGTACTTC
TRBJ2-1,NA,TRBD2,TRBV4-1,CASSQVTSGGSYNEQFF,TGCGCCAGCAGCCAAGTGACTAGCGGGGGCTCCTACAATGAGCAGTTCTTC
TRBJ1-2,once,NA,TRBV7-2,CASSLWGADGYTF,TGTGCCAGCAGCTTATGGGGAGCGGATGGCTACACCTTC
TRBJ2-7,NA,TRBD2,TRBV30,CAWSGLAGGREQYF,TGTGCCTGGAGCGGACTAGCGGGGGGGCGTGAGCAGTACTTC
TRBJ2-5,NA,TRBD1,TRBV2,CASRAGQGFETQYF,TGTGCCAGCAGGGCGGGACAGGGTTTCGAGACCCAGTACTTC
TRBJ1-5,NA,NA,TRBV10-3,CASGHSGGQPQHF,TGTGCCTCGGGACACTCCGGAGGTCAGCCCCAGCATTTT
TRBJ2-1,NA,NA,TRBV7-2,CASSPVIRRANYYNEQFF,TGTGCCAGCAGCCCCGTTATAAGGAGAGCGAACTACTACAATGAGCAGTTCTTC
TRBJ1-2,NA,NA,TRBV5-4,CASSLRGGNGGYTF,TGTGCCAGCAGCTTACGGGGGGGCAACGGCGGCTACACCTTC
TRBJ2-1,NA,TRBD2,TRBV5-1,CASSLEAGGKFF,TGCGCCAGCAGCTTGGAGGCGGGGGGAAAGTTCTTC
TRBJ2-7,few,NA,TRBV12-3/TRBV12-4,CASGDDSTYEQYF,TGTGCCAGCGGCGACGACTCCACGTACGAGCAGTACTTC
TRBJ2-1,NA,NA,TRBV5-1,CASAGSLAHEQFF,TGCGCCAGCGCGGGGAGCCTCGCTCATGAGCAGTTCTTC
TRBJ1-2,NA,TRBD1,TRBV5-4,CASSLVDREGYGYTF,TGTGCCAGCAGCTTGGTGGACAGGGAGGGCTATGGCTACACCTTC
TRBJ2-7,once,NA,TRBV6-5,CASSYSADSSYEQYF,TGTGCCAGCAGTTACTCCGCGGACAGCTCCTACGAGCAGTACTTC
TRBJ2-3,NA,TRBD2,TRBV19,CASSTDPPSGEPDTQYF,TGTGCCAGTAGCACGGACCCCCCTAGCGGGGAGCCAGATACGCAGTATTTT
TRBJ2-3,NA,TRBD2,TRBV4-3,CASSQELAGAITDTQYF,TGCGCCAGCAGCCAAGAGTTAGCGGGGGCTATCACAGATACGCAGTATTTT
TRBJ1-2,few,NA,TRBV29-1,CSVEQGGYTF,TGCAGCGTTGAACAGGGAGGCTACACCTTC
TRBJ1-6,NA,TRBD1,TRBV30,CAWSVNAGGPDSPLHF,TGTGCCTGGAGTGTGAACGCAGGGGGCCCGGATTCACCCCTCCACTTT
TRBJ1-2,NA,TRBD1,TRBV5-6,CASSIGTGHHYGYTF,TGTGCCAGCAGCATTGGGACAGGGCACCACTATGGCTACACCTTC
TRBJ1-5,once,NA,TRBV7-8,CASSPHSGVGQPQHF,TGTGCCAGCAGCCCCCACTCAGGGGTCGGGCAGCCCCAGCATTTT
TRBJ2-7,NA,TRBD1,TRBV28,CASSAHAGTGTEYEQYF,TGTGCCAGCAGTGCCCACGCCGGGACAGGGACCGAGTACGAGCAGTACTTC
TRBJ1-1,NA,NA,TRBV2,CASTVQTVNTEAFF,TGTGCCAGCACGGTGCAAACCGTGAACACTGAAGCTTTCTTT
TRBJ2-4,NA,TRBD1,TRBV19,CASSPQGARAKNIQYF,TGTGCCAGTAGCCCCCAGGGGGCACGGGCCAAAAACATTCAGTACTTC
TRBJ1-1,NA,NA,TRBV30,CASSQGTIGKREAFF,TGTGCCTCGTCCCAGGGTACTATCGGTAAACGGGAAGCTTTCTTT
TRBJ2-7,NA,NA,TRBV11-1,CASSLNQGRTYEQYF,TGTGCCAGCAGCTTAAACCAGGGTAGAACCTACGAGCAGTACTTC
TRBJ1-1,NA,NA,TRBV30,CAWRGGVSGWTEAFF,TGTGCCTGGAGGGGAGGAGTTTCCGGGTGGACTGAAGCTTTCTTT
TRBJ1-2,NA,NA,TRBV30,CAWSAPLTF,TGTGCCTGGAGTGCCCCCTTAACCTTC
TRBJ2-7,NA,TRBD1,TRBV3-1/TRBV3-2,CASSDRDRGSYEQYF,TGTGCCAGCAGCGACCGGGACAGGGGATCCTACGAGCAGTACTTC